The TCR beta chain under discussion was sequenced for a study of beta chain features in type 1 diabetes. Study findings and constraints: The study found fewer insertions and more deletions at VDJ junctions in type 1 diabetes patients.

The isolated RNA, all of it, was reverse transcribed, so expressed TCRB transcripts were what got sequenced. Method: immunoSEQ multiplex PCR; TCRdb's copy keeps in-frame clones and lacks some. Of about 250,000 clones in the sample, around 14% were seen once. This clone was observed a handful of times. The target antigen is unknown. This TCR was recovered from a woman aged 40 to 50 in good health. Sample: naive CD4+ T cells from blood.

The CDR3 sequence is CASSRDRSGTEAFF. CDR3 DNA: TGTGCCAGCAGCCGGGACAGGTCGGGCACTGAAGCTTTCTTT. J is TRBJ1-1 and V is TRBV7-6, with 8 bases aligning to TRBD1. Germline V gives CDR1 SGHVS, CDR2 FNYEAQ. V lost 5 bases and J lost 4; bases outside the gene matches: 6. CDR3 length equals 14 residues.